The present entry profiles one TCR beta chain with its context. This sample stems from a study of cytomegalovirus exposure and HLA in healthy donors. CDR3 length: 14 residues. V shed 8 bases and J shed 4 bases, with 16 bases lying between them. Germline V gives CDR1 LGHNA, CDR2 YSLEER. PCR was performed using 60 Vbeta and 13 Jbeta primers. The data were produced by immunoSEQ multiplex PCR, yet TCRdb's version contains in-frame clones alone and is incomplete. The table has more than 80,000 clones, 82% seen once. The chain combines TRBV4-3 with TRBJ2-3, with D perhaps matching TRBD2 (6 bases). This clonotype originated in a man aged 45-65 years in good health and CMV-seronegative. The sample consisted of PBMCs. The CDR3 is CASGSGPASDTQYF. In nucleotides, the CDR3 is TGCGCCAGCGGTAGCGGACCCGCCTCAGATACGCAGTATTTT.